These 18 T cell receptor beta chains were sequenced from one sample in a study of cytotoxic CD8 clonotypes in ibrutinib-treated CLL. Profiling relied on immunoSEQ multiplex PCR, and the TCRdb table lists in-frame clones only, not all of them. Here the sample spans under 300,000 clones, roughly 70% being singletons. The source material was PBMCs, sampled after 24 months of ibrutinib treatment. All receptors come from a human donor with chronic lymphocytic leukemia.

V is TRBV29-1 and J is TRBJ2-1; the match to TRBD2 covers 7 bases. The CDR3 length is 16 residues. The germline V gene has CDR1 SQVTM and CDR2 ANQGSEA. With 1 base clipped from V and 4 bases from J, the junction kept 10 bases outside the gene matches. The CDR3 region is CSVEGPAGEIYNEQFF. Written as DNA, the CDR3 is TGCAGCGTTGAAGGGCCCGCGGGAGAGATATACAATGAGCAGTTCTTC.

The V and J genes are TRBV19 and TRBJ2-1; D uncertain. CDR3 length: 13 amino acids. V lost 3 bases, J lost 3 bases, and 6 bases lay in between. Germline CDR1 and CDR2: LNHDA and SQIVND (reference sequence). The chain's CDR3 is CASSIDHYNEQFF. CDR3 nucleotide sequence: TGTGCCAGTAGTATTGATCACTACAATGAGCAGTTCTTC.

The rearrangement joins TRBV7-8 to TRBJ2-5; TRBD2 matches 7 bases. CDR1 and CDR2 from the germline V gene are SGHVS and FQNEAQ. The trim removed 2 bases at V and 5 bases at J, leaving 11 bases unmatched. The CDR3 loop spans 16 amino acids. The CDR3 sequence: CASSLPGRAYWETQYF. Written as DNA, the CDR3 is TGTGCCAGCAGCTTACCGGGGAGGGCTTACTGGGAGACCCAGTACTTC.

The rearrangement joins TRBV30 to TRBJ2-5; TRBD1 matches 10 bases. CDR3 length equals 13 residues. V was pared by 2 bases and J by 7 bases, with 4 bases of the junction left unmatched. CDR1 GTSNPN and CDR2 SVGIG come from the germline V gene (reference sequence). The CDR3 loop is CAWSLGTGVTQYF. Here the CDR3 DNA reads TGTGCCTGGAGTCTGGGGACAGGGGTGACCCAGTACTTC.

The V gene is TRBV29-1, the J gene TRBJ2-7; 7 bases are shared with TRBD1. Germline V gives CDR1 SQVTM, CDR2 ANQGSEA. The CDR3 has 12 residues. The ends lost 5 bases at V and 2 bases at J; junction bases unmatched: 3. The CDR3 DNA is TGCAGCGTTTATCAGGGGGCCTACGAGCAGTACTTC. Translating gives CSVYQGAYEQYF.

The CDR3 DNA sequence: TGTGCCAGCAGTTTTCTCCGGGACATGGGGTACGAGCAGTACTTC. It translates to CASSFLRDMGYEQYF. V is TRBV27 and J is TRBJ2-7, with D possibly matching TRBD1 (6 bases). Germline-derived CDR1 and CDR2 are MNHEY and SMNVEV (reference sequence). The CDR3 spans 15 residues. V lost 3 bases and J 4 bases, leaving 16 bases between the germline ends.

The J gene is TRBJ2-7, the V gene TRBV10-3; D is perhaps TRBD1 or TRBD2 (5 bases each). The CDR3 contains 15 residues. V lost 4 bases and J lost 4, with 17 bases in between. Germline loops: CDR1 ENHRY, CDR2 SYGVKD. CDR3 nucleotides: TGTGCCATCAGTGGGACTTTGACAGTTGAATACGAGCAGTACTTC. Protein sequence: CAISGTLTVEYEQYF.

This chain uses TRBV7-2 with TRBJ2-3; no definite D call. The CDR3 covers 14 residues. With 3 bases removed from V and 2 bases from J, the gap between germline ends came to 9 bases. Germline V gene sequence: CDR1 SGHTA, CDR2 FQGNSA. The CDR3 DNA follows: TGTGCCAGCAGCTTGGCGGTTTACACAGATACGCAGTATTTT. Protein product: CASSLAVYTDTQYF.

A few counts support this clone. The rearrangement joins TRBV11-2 to TRBJ2-7; a possible D gene is TRBD2 (5 bases). Trimming removed 0 bases at V and 0 bases at J, with 21 bases between. The germline V gene encodes CDR1 SGHAT and CDR2 FQNNGV. The CDR3 length is 19 residues. CDR3 in amino acids: CASSLERTPDPRSSYEQYF. As DNA, the CDR3 is TGTGCCAGCAGCTTAGAGAGGACTCCCGATCCAAGGAGCTCCTACGAGCAGTACTTC.

The V and J genes are TRBV5-1 and TRBJ2-1; TRBD2 aligns across 8 bases. V shed 4 bases, J shed 11 bases, and the junction held 5 bases outside the gene matches. The V gene's germline CDR1 is SGHRS and CDR2 YFSETQ. The CDR3 is made up of 12 amino acids. DNA of the CDR3: TGCGCCAGCAGCAAACTAGCGGCGAAGCAGTTCTTC. As protein: CASSKLAAKQFF.

The chain joins TRBV4-2 to TRBJ2-2; maybe TRBD1 (7 bases). CDR3 length: 17 amino acids. Trimming cost V 1 base and J 0 bases, with 12 bases left between them. The germline V gene encodes CDR1 LGHNA and CDR2 YNFKEQ. This CDR3 reads CASSQATGRTNTGELFF. CDR3 in DNA: TGTGCCAGCAGCCAAGCGACAGGGAGGACGAACACCGGGGAGCTGTTTTTT.

The rearrangement links TRBV4-2 to TRBJ2-2; 8 nucleotides align to TRBD1. Per germline, CDR1 LGHNA and CDR2 YNFKEQ. The CDR3 contains 16 residues. V lost 0 bases, J lost 7 bases, and 7 bases stayed unmatched. CDR3 region: CASSQDPQGVNGELFF. In nucleotides, the CDR3 is TGTGCCAGCAGCCAAGACCCACAGGGGGTCAACGGGGAGCTGTTTTTT.

The chain joins TRBV27 to TRBJ2-1; D is perhaps TRBD1 (6 bases). The CDR3 is 14 residues long. From germline, CDR1 is MNHEY and CDR2 SMNVEV (reference sequence). Trimming left V 8 bases short and J 5 bases short, with 16 bases between. CDR3 sequence reads: CASDPRGGHNEQFF. The CDR3 nucleotides are TGTGCCAGCGATCCCAGGGGCGGACACAATGAGCAGTTCTTC.

The chain combines TRBV5-6 with TRBJ2-7; no reliable D call. V was trimmed by 1 base and J by 5 bases, leaving 7 bases between them. The CDR3 is made up of 12 amino acids. The germline V gene has CDR1 SGHDT and CDR2 YYEEEE. CDR3 sequence reads: CASSLSPNEQYF. The CDR3 DNA reads TGTGCCAGCAGCTTGTCCCCCAACGAGCAGTACTTC. Supplemented by reference TRBV5-6 and TRBJ2-7, the full variable domain reads DAGVTQSPTHLIKTRGQQVTLRCSPKSGHDTVSWYQQALGQGPQFIFQYYEEEERQRGNFPDRFSGHQFPNYSSELNVNALLLGDSALYLCASSLSPNEQYFGPGTRLTVT.

The gene calls are TRBV9 and TRBJ2-7; no definite D call. Trimming pared 0 bases from V and 4 bases from J, leaving 8 bases between. This CDR3 comprises 13 residues. Looked up from germline, CDR1 is SGDLS and CDR2 is YYNGEE. CDR3 bases: TGTGCCAGCAGCGTAGGCGCAGGTTACGAGCAGTACTTC. Protein sequence: CASSVGAGYEQYF.

This clone is a singleton in its sample. The chain joins TRBV7-9 to TRBJ2-2; weak D call: TRBD1 (6 bases). This CDR3 is 15 amino acids long. The V end lost 1 base, the J end lost 5 bases, and 11 bases lay between the germline ends. Germline CDR1 and CDR2: SEHNR and FQNEAQ (reference sequence). The CDR3 sequence is CASSLGQAETGELFF. DNA of the CDR3: TGTGCCAGCAGCTTAGGACAGGCGGAGACCGGGGAGCTGTTTTTT.

V and J are TRBV27 and TRBJ2-1, with 7 bases identical to TRBD2. V shed 3 bases and J 6 bases; nucleotides not matched to a gene: 14. This CDR3 is built from 17 residues. Germline V gives CDR1 MNHEY, CDR2 SMNVEV (reference sequence). CDR3 DNA: TGTGCCAGCAGTTTCCTCCCTGGGGGGGGAAGGGCCAATGAGCAGTTCTTC. It translates to CASSFLPGGGRANEQFF.

This clone has just one count. V is TRBV30 and J is TRBJ2-7; D remains unclear. Germline V gene data show CDR1 as GTSNPN and CDR2 as SVGIG (reference sequence). V gave up 2 bases and J gave up 0 bases, with 11 bases separating them. The CDR3 contains 14 residues. DNA of the CDR3: TGTGCCTGGAGTACACTGGGGTTCTCCTACGAGCAGTACTTC. Amino acids: CAWSTLGFSYEQYF. Looking up the rest from reference TRBV30 and TRBJ2-7 gives the full variable domain: SQTIHQWPATLVQPVGSPLSLECTVEGTSNPNLYWYRQAAGRGLQLLFYSVGIGQISSEVPQNLSASRPQDRQFILSSKKLLLSDSGFYLCAWSTLGFSYEQYFGPGTRLTVT.